This T cell receptor (beta chain) is from a study of cytomegalovirus exposure and HLA in healthy donors. Looking at the study overall: From HLA-typed donors, an early data release held 70 million to 95 million unique TCRs.

Nominally healthy donors provided the samples, though records likely missed some immune exposures. This clone was recorded a few times. Its antigen is undetermined. Primers for the PCR totalled 60 Vbeta and 13 Jbeta. Produced via immunoSEQ multiplex PCR; TCRdb's table is partial and in-frame only. Of some 90,000 clones listed, under 85% are singletons. In germline, CDR1 is MNHEY, CDR2 SMNVEV (reference sequence). Trimming took off 3 bases at V and 4 bases at J, with 19 bases between the two ends. The CDR3 is 17 residues long. Study findings and constraints: TCR beta V- and J-gene trimming was later associated with a missense DCLRE1C variant.

V usage is TRBV27 and J usage is TRBJ1-5, with D tentatively TRBD1 (5 bases). The receptor's source is a middle-aged woman in good health and CMV-seronegative. The specimen was PBMCs. The CDR3 bases are TGTGCCAGCAGTTTTAAATGGGGGAGGGGTGTTAATCAGCCCCAGCATTTT. This encodes CASSFKWGRGVNQPQHF.